The 27 T cell receptor beta chains in this list originate from one sample, sequenced in a study of blood T cell repertoires in COVID-19. Using immunoSEQ multiplex PCR, the repertoire was profiled, and TCRdb retains in-frame clones only, with some absent. The sample lists more than 200,000 clones; about 85% were seen once. Sequenced sample: peripheral blood. The receptors were gathered from a woman of 80 years or more with acute or convalescent COVID-19.

Concerning this clone itself: Other DNA sequences of this sample code for an identical CDR3. V usage is TRBV6-5 and J usage is TRBJ2-7, with D perhaps TRBD1 (5 bases). The CDR3 loop spans 13 amino acids. Germline V gene sequence: CDR1 MNHEY, CDR2 SVGAGI. The germline V and J ends were trimmed by 2 bases and 2 bases, with 7 bases remaining between them. The CDR3 loop is CASSYDRTYEQYF. CDR3 nucleotide sequence: TGTGCCAGCAGTTACGACAGAACCTACGAGCAGTACTTC.

In this sample, this clone turned up a few times. The J gene is TRBJ2-2, the V gene TRBV19, with TRBD1 matching over 9 bases. The CDR3 is made up of 15 amino acids. The germline gives CDR1 LNHDA, CDR2 SQIVND (reference sequence). After removal of 4 bases from V and 5 bases from J, the junction contained 5 bases not matched to a gene. CDR3 nucleotides: TGTGCCAGTAGTACGGGACAGGGAGGAACCGGGGAGCTGTTTTTT. This gives the protein CASSTGQGGTGELFF.

V is TRBV9 and J is TRBJ2-1, with D possibly TRBD2 on 5 matching bases. Per the germline V gene, CDR1 is SGDLS and CDR2 is YYNGEE. The V gene lost 4 bases and the J gene lost 4 bases, with 12 bases spanning the gap. The CDR3 covers 14 residues. The CDR3 loop is CASSPLARYNEQFF. The CDR3 region has the DNA TGTGCCAGCAGCCCCTTAGCGAGGTACAATGAGCAGTTCTTC. Variable domain in full (rest from reference TRBV9 and TRBJ2-1): DSGVTQTPKHLITATGQRVTLRCSPRSGDLSVYWYQQSLDQGLQFLIQYYNGEERAKGNILERFSAQQFPDLHSELNLSSLELGDSALYFCASSPLARYNEQFFGPGTRLTVL.

This rearrangement joins TRBV21-1 to TRBJ2-1; TRBD2, as called in the table, went unchecked against the DNA. TRBV21-1 constitutes a pseudogene. There are 20 residues in the CDR3. CDR3 protein: CASSKIWRAGVSGVADEQFF. CDR3 sequence (DNA): TGTGCCAGCAGCAAAATCTGGAGAGCGGGAGTAAGTGGAGTAGCCGATGAGCAGTTCTTC.

This chain joins TRBV28 and TRBJ1-2, with D possibly matching TRBD1 (6 bases). CDR1 and CDR2 from the germline V gene are MDHEN and SYDVKM. The CDR3 extends over 16 amino acids. V was cut by 6 bases and J by 2 bases, with 19 bases left in between. CDR3 nucleotide sequence: TGTGCCAGCAGCTCACTCCGCGAGGGGGGGAACTATGGCTACACCTTC. Translating gives CASSSLREGGNYGYTF.

V gene TRBV6-5 combines with J gene TRBJ2-3, with 11 bases aligning to TRBD2. Germline-derived CDR1 and CDR2 are MNHEY and SVGAGI. This CDR3 comprises 15 residues. J lost 5 bases, V lost 4 bases, and 5 bases had no gene match. CDR3: CASSFLAGGIDTQYF. The CDR3 nucleotides read TGTGCCAGCAGTTTTCTAGCGGGAGGTATAGATACGCAGTATTTT.

J is TRBJ1-2 and V is TRBV4-1; weak D call: TRBD1 (5 bases). In germline, CDR1 is MGHRA, CDR2 YSYEKL. V lost 0 bases and J lost 8, with 22 bases in between. This CDR3 has 17 amino acids. The CDR3 protein is CASSQDRSGGAIGGYTF. The CDR3 DNA is TGCGCCAGCAGCCAAGATAGGTCGGGGGGAGCCATCGGGGGCTACACCTTC.

The chain links TRBV30 to TRBJ1-6; the D is unclear. The germline CDR1 and CDR2 sequences are GTSNPN and SVGIG (reference sequence). The CDR3 length is 12 residues. Trimming took off 0 bases at V and 10 bases at J, with 7 bases between the two ends. For the CDR3, the DNA is TGTGCCTGGAGTGTTCCCCCATCACCCCTCCACTTT. This encodes CAWSVPPSPLHF.

The gene calls are TRBV7-8 and TRBJ2-1; 7 positions agree with TRBD2. The J segment lost 4 bases and the V segment lost 5 bases, leaving 11 bases of the junction unmatched. The CDR3 has 16 residues. Looked up from germline, CDR1 is SGHVS and CDR2 is FQNEAQ. This CDR3 is CASSRGTITGYNEQFF. The CDR3 DNA follows: TGTGCCAGCAGCCGAGGGACTATCACGGGATACAATGAGCAGTTCTTC.

This rearrangement joins TRBV11-3 to TRBJ2-3; possibly TRBD1 for D (5 bases). V lost 5 bases and J lost 2, with 8 bases in between. Germline values: CDR1 SGHNT, CDR2 YENEEA. The CDR3 extends over 13 amino acids. In DNA, the CDR3 is TGTGCCAGCAGCGACAGCTACACAGATACGCAGTATTTT. The encoded protein is CASSDSYTDTQYF.

This clone was observed a single time. This sequence joins TRBV5-4 and TRBJ2-1; 8 bases are a match to TRBD2. V lost 0 bases and J lost 4; bases outside the gene matches: 3. Germline assignment: CDR1 SGHNT and CDR2 YYREEE (reference sequence). The CDR3 has 15 amino acids. CDR3 residues: CASSLVTSGYNEQFF. The CDR3 region has the DNA TGTGCCAGCAGCTTGGTAACTAGCGGATACAATGAGCAGTTCTTC.

J is TRBJ2-3 and V is TRBV12-3 or TRBV12-4, with D possibly TRBD2 on 5 matching bases. The CDR3 length is 13 residues. V was pared by 2 bases and J by 3 bases, with 6 bases between. The CDR3 loop reads CASSLRGTDTQYF. The DNA for the CDR3 is TGTGCCAGCAGTTTACGGGGTACAGATACGCAGTATTTT.

CDR3 nucleotide sequence: TGTGCCAGCTCACCAACCGGTCGTGAGCAGTTCTTC. Translated: CASSPTGREQFF. This chain links TRBV18 with TRBJ2-1; D uncertain. Trimming pared 2 bases from V and 9 bases from J, leaving 8 bases between. Germline CDR1 is KGHSH and CDR2 is LQKENI. CDR3 size: 12 residues.

The rearrangement uses TRBV10-2 and TRBJ1-1; unclear D gene. The CDR3 extends over 14 amino acids. The germline CDR1 and CDR2 sequences are WSHSY and SAAADI. The V end lost 4 bases, the J end lost 5 bases, and 14 bases lay between the germline ends. Here the CDR3 reads CASSVTPPGTEAFF. CDR3 bases: TGCGCCAGCAGTGTAACACCACCGGGGACTGAAGCTTTCTTT.

The CDR3 DNA reads as TGTGCCAGCAGCCCCGGTAGCGGGGGTAGCACAGATACGCAGTATTTT. This gives the protein CASSPGSGGSTDTQYF. The rearrangement uses TRBV7-6 and TRBJ2-3; TRBD2 agrees at 9 bases. V lost 5 bases to trimming and J lost 0 bases; unmatched junction nucleotides: 6. The germline V gene encodes CDR1 SGHVS and CDR2 FNYEAQ. This CDR3 spans 16 amino acids. The variable domain in full, completed from reference TRBV7-6 and TRBJ2-3, reads GAGVSQSPRYKVTKRGQDVALRCDPISGHVSLYWYRQALGQGPEFLTYFNYEAQQDKSGLPNDRFSAERPEGSISTLTIQRTEQRDSAMYRCASSPGSGGSTDTQYFGPGTRLTVL.

This chain connects TRBV11-2 to TRBJ1-6; tentative D call: TRBD1 (5 bases). Germline CDR1 SGHAT, CDR2 FQNNGV. V lost 4 bases and J lost 6, with 10 bases in between. CDR3 length: 14 amino acids. The CDR3 nucleotides read TGTGCCAGCAGCTACCAGGGTGTTAATTCACCCCTCCACTTT. As protein: CASSYQGVNSPLHF. The variable domain in full, completed from reference TRBV11-2 and TRBJ1-6, reads EAGVAQSPRYKIIEKRQSVAFWCNPISGHATLYWYQQILGQGPKLLIQFQNNGVVDDSQLPKDRFSAERLKGVDSTLKIQPAKLEDSAVYLCASSYQGVNSPLHFGNGTRLTVT.

This clone was detected only a few times. The V and J genes are TRBV10-1 and TRBJ2-7, with 8 bases aligning to TRBD2. CDR3 size: 14 residues. Per germline, CDR1 WNHNN and CDR2 SYGVQD (reference sequence). The trim removed 6 bases at V and 4 bases at J, leaving 8 bases unmatched. CDR3 sequence (DNA): TGCGCCAGCAGCGAAGCGGGAGAAACTTACGAGCAGTACTTC. Translated: CASSEAGETYEQYF.

The chain has TRBV3-1 (or the pseudogene TRBV3-2) and TRBJ2-1; a weak D match, TRBD1 (5 bases). V was shortened by 0 bases and J by 7 bases, with 10 bases between the two germline ends. This CDR3 has 14 residues. CDR1 is LGHDT, CDR2 YNNKEL, per germline (reference sequence). The CDR3 nucleotides read TGTGCCAGCAGCCAAGAAGTGGGGCAGAATGAGCAGTTCTTC. It specifies CASSQEVGQNEQFF.

V is TRBV11-3 and J is TRBJ2-1; perhaps TRBD2 as D (6 bases). Germline loops: CDR1 SGHNT, CDR2 YENEEA. V dropped 3 bases and J dropped 3 bases, with 21 bases sitting between them. The CDR3 has 18 residues. CDR3 amino acids: CASSFVKELASGYNEQFF. DNA for the CDR3: TGTGCCAGCAGCTTTGTCAAGGAACTAGCCTCAGGCTACAATGAGCAGTTCTTC.

This clone has only a few counts. Other DNA sequences in the sample encode the same CDR3. The V call is TRBV5-1, the J call TRBJ2-5; D is perhaps TRBD1 (5 bases). The V and J ends lost 2 bases and 1 base respectively, with 6 bases between them. Germline V gene lookup returns CDR1 SGHRS and CDR2 YFSETQ. This CDR3 contains 13 residues. CDR3 sequence (DNA): TGCGCCAGCAGCTTCCAGGGCCAAGAGACCCAGTACTTC. Its translation is CASSFQGQETQYF.

The gene calls are TRBV5-5 and TRBJ2-7; the match to TRBD1 covers 12 bases. Trimming cost V 2 bases and J 3 bases; bases outside gene matches: 9. CDR1 and CDR2 (germline): SGHKS, YYEKEE (reference sequence). The CDR3 is 17 residues long. CDR3: CASSFQGQGAGGYEQYF. Written as DNA, the CDR3 is TGTGCCAGCAGCTTTCAGGGACAGGGGGCTGGTGGCTACGAGCAGTACTTC.

This clone was picked up one time. The chain uses TRBV5-6 and TRBJ2-7; TRBD2 might be the D (7 bases). The V gene lost 1 base and the J gene lost 0 bases, with 14 bases spanning the gap. CDR1 is SGHDT and CDR2 is YYEEEE in the germline V gene. The CDR3 length is 16 residues. The CDR3 coding sequence is TGTGCCAGCAGCTTGCTGCGGGGGCTCCTCTCCTACGAGCAGTACTTC. This translates into CASSLLRGLLSYEQYF.

V is TRBV5-1 and J is TRBJ1-1, with D maybe TRBD1 (6 bases). Trimming took off 0 bases at V and 7 bases at J, with 10 bases between the two ends. Germline V CDR1 and CDR2: SGHRS, YFSETQ. This CDR3 spans 13 amino acids. CDR3 bases: TGCGCCAGCAGCTTGGGTGGACAGCTTGAAGCTTTCTTT. Protein product: CASSLGGQLEAFF.

The chain joins TRBV6-5 to TRBJ1-1; D unresolved. CDR1 is MNHEY, CDR2 SVGAGI, per germline. CDR3 length: 13 amino acids. Trimming cost V 8 bases and J 0 bases, with 10 bases left between them. The CDR3 DNA follows: TGTGCCAGCTCCTCCGTTATGAACACTGAAGCTTTCTTT. Translating it yields CASSSVMNTEAFF.

Turning to this clone: Germline and junction disagree at one end, which may indicate a read error. The V and J genes are TRBV28 and TRBJ2-7; TRBD1 matches 9 bases. Germline assignment: CDR1 MDHEN and CDR2 SYDVKM. There are 14 residues in the CDR3. CDR3 nucleotide sequence: TGTGCCAGCACTTTAGGGACAGGGATTGCCGAGCAGTACTTC. Residues: CASTLGTGIAEQYF.

The chain is built from TRBV10-2 and TRBJ2-5; D remains ambiguous. Germline V lookup: CDR1 WSHSY, CDR2 SAAADI. V dropped 4 bases and J dropped 2 bases, with 5 bases sitting between them. This CDR3 is built from 12 residues. This CDR3 reads CASSGPQETQYF. The CDR3, as DNA: TGCGCCAGCAGTGGGCCGCAAGAGACCCAGTACTTC.

V is TRBV27 and J is TRBJ2-4; 7 nucleotides agree with TRBD1. V lost 4 bases and J lost 8; bases outside the gene matches: 8. Germline V gives CDR1 MNHEY, CDR2 SMNVEV (reference sequence). CDR3 length equals 14 residues. Here the CDR3 reads CASSYQGGWDIQYF. The CDR3 region has the DNA TGTGCCAGCAGTTATCAAGGGGGCTGGGACATTCAGTACTTC.